These 7 T cell receptor beta chains came from one sample sequenced in a study of T-cell reconstitution after alpha-beta-depleted transplantation in children. Unique molecular identifiers were incorporated when the TCRbeta library was constructed. TCRdb re-called the PCR reads with MiXCR, one entry per CDR3 protein. This sample has around 250,000 distinct CDR3 sequences; 9.9% occur once, and the top ten carry 10%. The material sequenced was PBMCs from the stem cell graft donor, taken from the stem cell graft. Receptor source: a human donor who donated a stem cell graft to a child with SCID.

The V and J genes are TRBV5-1 and TRBJ2-1; 9 bases align to TRBD2. CDR3 length equals 15 residues. The V segment lost 6 bases and the J segment 4 bases; nucleotides outside the gene matches: 8. CDR1 is SGHRS and CDR2 is YFSETQ in the germline V gene. Here the CDR3 reads CASTRLAEAYNEQFF. As DNA, the CDR3 is TGCGCCAGCACCCGACTAGCGGAAGCTTACAATGAGCAGTTCTTC.

The V gene is TRBV5-1, the J gene TRBJ2-3; the D gene is possibly TRBD2 (6 bases). V shed 2 bases and J shed 2 bases, with 12 bases lying between them. Germline V gives CDR1 SGHRS, CDR2 YFSETQ. The CDR3 totals 15 residues. CDR3 region: CASSFNGGDTDTQYF. CDR3 sequence (DNA): TGCGCCAGCAGCTTCAATGGCGGGGACACAGATACGCAGTATTTT.

The chain carries TRBV5-1 and TRBJ2-6; the D gene is possibly TRBD1 (5 bases). There are 17 residues in the CDR3. V was shortened by 4 bases and J by 1 base, with 15 bases between the two germline ends. Germline CDR1 and CDR2: SGHRS and YFSETQ. The chain's CDR3 is CASSLQDKSSGANVLTF. The CDR3 nucleotides are TGCGCCAGCAGCCTACAGGATAAGTCTTCTGGGGCCAACGTCCTGACTTTC.

This clonotype was seen ten or more times. The chain couples TRBV12-3 or TRBV12-4 to TRBJ2-7, with D perhaps TRBD1 (5 bases). This CDR3 has 13 amino acids. V lost 4 bases and J 11 bases, leaving 18 bases between the germline ends. CDR3 nucleotides: TGTGCCAGCAGTTCTGGGGCTGCTAGGGAAAAGTACTTC. Protein: CASSSGAAREKYF.

This clonotype was seen at least ten times. The genes are TRBV10-3 and TRBJ1-5; possible D gene TRBD1, 5 bases. Trimming shortened V by 2 bases and J by 4 bases, and 12 bases separated the two germline ends. The germline CDR1 and CDR2 sequences are ENHRY and SYGVKD. This CDR3 spans 15 amino acids. The CDR3 DNA reads as TGTGCCATCAGTGAGACCGGGGGGAAGAATCAGCCCCAGCATTTT. This codes for CAISETGGKNQPQHF.

This clonotype was found many times. This sequence joins TRBV6-7 and TRBJ2-7; D remains unclear. TRBV6-7 is sorted into the ORF group, with uncertain function. CDR3 length: 14 residues. V was cut by 2 bases and J by 4 bases, with 12 bases left in between. This CDR3 reads CASSYGVVNYEQYF. DNA for the CDR3: TGTGCCAGCAGTTACGGAGTTGTTAATTACGAGCAGTACTTC.

This sequence joins TRBV20-1 and TRBJ2-7; TRBD2 matches at 8 bases. V gave up 6 bases and J gave up 0 bases; unmatched junction bases: 7. CDR1 and CDR2 (germline): DFQATT, SNEGSKA (reference sequence). The CDR3 is 14 amino acids. CDR3 protein: CSAISGGNSYEQYF. The CDR3 nucleotides read TGCAGTGCCATCAGCGGGGGAAACTCCTACGAGCAGTACTTC.